The 29 T cell receptor beta chains presented below share a single source sample, sequenced in a study of blood T cell repertoires in COVID-19. Generated by immunoSEQ multiplex PCR, the TCRdb table keeps only in-frame clones and is missing some. Of around 60,000 clones in the sample, 90% were seen once. The sample consisted of peripheral blood. Receptors originate from a man aged 55 to 70 with active COVID-19.

This clone was picked up one time. V and J are TRBV28 and TRBJ1-5; perhaps TRBD1 as D (5 bases). Germline V gene data show CDR1 as MDHEN and CDR2 as SYDVKM. This CDR3 is built from 16 residues. Trimming took 0 bases from V and 2 from J, leaving 11 bases between them. Written as DNA, the CDR3 is TGTGCCAGCAGTTTATGGCAGGGTAGGGGCAATCAGCCCCAGCATTTT. Its protein is CASSLWQGRGNQPQHF.

V usage is TRBV7-9 and J usage is TRBJ2-5, with TRBD1 as a possible D gene (5 bases). V was pared by 5 bases and J by 6 bases, with 22 bases between. Germline V CDR1 and CDR2: SEHNR, FQNEAQ (reference sequence). There are 16 residues in the CDR3. CDR3 bases: TGTGCCAGCAGCCCATTAGGGCAGATGGGGCTGAAGACCCAGTACTTC. The encoded protein is CASSPLGQMGLKTQYF.

This chain links TRBV10-1 with TRBJ2-3; D is possibly TRBD1 (5 bases). The ends were cut back, 6 bases at V and 2 bases at J, with 6 bases in the middle. Germline CDR1 WNHNN, CDR2 SYGVQD (reference sequence). CDR3 length: 12 amino acids. The CDR3 DNA sequence: TGCGCCAGCAGCAGGGCCACAGATACGCAGTATTTT. It codes for CASSRATDTQYF.

V and J are TRBV7-2 and TRBJ1-1; weak D call: TRBD1 (5 bases). Germline lookup yields CDR1 SGHTA and CDR2 FQGNSA. This CDR3 has 14 residues. Between the trimmed V and J ends, which lost 3 bases and 1 base, there was a span of 9 bases. The chain's CDR3 is CASSFRQRNTEAFF. The CDR3 DNA follows: TGTGCCAGCAGCTTCCGACAGAGGAACACTGAAGCTTTCTTT.

This clone appeared once. The chain recombines TRBV10-3 with TRBJ1-5, with D hard to call. V shed 6 bases and J shed 5 bases, with 11 bases lying between them. Germline V gives CDR1 ENHRY, CDR2 SYGVKD. The CDR3 has 13 residues. CDR3 DNA: TGTGCCATCAGCGATGACACTGATCAGCCCCAGCATTTT. Its protein is CAISDDTDQPQHF.

The gene calls are TRBV4-2 and TRBJ2-1; perhaps TRBD2 as D (7 bases). Between the trimmed V and J ends, which lost 2 bases and 5 bases, there was a span of 16 bases. This CDR3 has 16 amino acids. Germline loops: CDR1 LGHNA, CDR2 YNFKEQ. The CDR3 loop is CASSQRGGGRNNEQFF. In DNA, the CDR3 is TGTGCCAGCAGCCAACGGGGCGGGGGCAGGAACAATGAGCAGTTCTTC.

The J gene is TRBJ2-5, the V gene TRBV27; 9 bases line up with TRBD2. Per germline, CDR1 MNHEY and CDR2 SMNVEV (reference sequence). Trimming took 3 bases from V and 4 from J; bases not matched to a gene: 6. The CDR3 loop spans 15 amino acids. CDR3 sequence reads: CASSLVAGEPETQYF. CDR3 DNA sequence: TGTGCCAGCAGTTTGGTAGCGGGGGAACCAGAGACCCAGTACTTC.

The rearrangement uses TRBV7-9 and TRBJ1-4, with 10 bases aligning to TRBD1. CDR1 is SEHNR, CDR2 FQNEAQ, per germline (reference sequence). Trimming took 4 bases from V and 7 from J; bases not matched to a gene: 3. The CDR3 consists of 14 residues. Here the CDR3 DNA reads TGTGCCAGCAGCTGGGGACAGGGGTTTGAAAAACTGTTTTTT. Its translation is CASSWGQGFEKLFF.

This chain uses TRBV6-6 with TRBJ2-4, with 11 bases identical to TRBD2. Looked up from germline, CDR1 is MNHNY and CDR2 is SVGAGI (reference sequence). The trim removed 6 bases at V and 4 bases at J, leaving 8 bases unmatched. The CDR3 has 16 residues. The CDR3 sequence: CASSDLAGGQKNIQYF. The CDR3 DNA reads TGTGCCAGCAGCGATCTAGCGGGGGGTCAAAAAAACATTCAGTACTTC.

The V and J genes are TRBV5-1 and TRBJ1-6, with D hard to call. Germline V gives CDR1 SGHRS, CDR2 YFSETQ. V was trimmed by 0 bases and J by 8 bases, leaving 12 bases between them. The CDR3 sequence is 15 residues long. The CDR3 sequence is CASSLAGDPDSPLHF. Written as DNA, the CDR3 is TGCGCCAGCAGCTTGGCGGGAGATCCCGATTCACCCCTCCACTTT.

The chain couples TRBV10-3 to TRBJ2-7; D is perhaps TRBD1 (6 bases). V was pared by 4 bases and J by 3 bases, with 7 bases between. There are 12 residues in the CDR3. Germline CDR1 ENHRY, CDR2 SYGVKD. The CDR3 DNA is TGTGCCATCAGTGGACAGGTCTACGAGCAGTACTTC. This encodes CAISGQVYEQYF.

This clone was seen a single time. The chain joins TRBV7-8 to TRBJ1-2; weak D call: TRBD1 (5 bases). V gave up 1 base and J gave up 6 bases, with 15 bases separating them. The CDR3 loop spans 15 amino acids. Germline-derived CDR1 and CDR2 are SGHVS and FQNEAQ. This CDR3 is CASSLGLRRDDGYTF. The CDR3 region has the DNA TGTGCCAGCAGCTTAGGATTAAGGAGGGACGATGGCTACACCTTC.

The chain recombines TRBV6-1 with TRBJ2-7, with 7 bases identical to TRBD1. The ends lost 3 bases at V and 5 bases at J; junction bases unmatched: 7. Per germline, CDR1 MNHNS and CDR2 SASEGT. The CDR3 length is 14 residues. CDR3 region: CASSEQGVVHEQYF. CDR3 in DNA: TGTGCCAGCAGTGAGCAGGGGGTGGTACACGAGCAGTACTTC.

V is TRBV7-2 and J is TRBJ1-1; tentatively, D is TRBD1 (6 bases). Germline lookup yields CDR1 SGHTA and CDR2 FQGNSA. Trimming removed 5 bases from V and 1 base from J, with 11 bases in between. This CDR3 contains 14 residues. The CDR3 coding sequence is TGTGCCAGCAGCGTGAGCAGGGGGAACACTGAAGCTTTCTTT. This codes for CASSVSRGNTEAFF. The variable domain in full, completed from reference TRBV7-2 and TRBJ1-1, reads GAGVSQSPSNKVTEKGKDVELRCDPISGHTALYWYRQSLGQGLEFLIYFQGNSAPDKSGLPSDRFSAERTGGSVSTLTIQRTQQEDSAVYLCASSVSRGNTEAFFGQGTRLTVV.

The chain combines TRBV2 with TRBJ2-1; 7 bases are a match to TRBD1. The CDR3 covers 13 residues. Per the germline V gene, CDR1 is SNHLY and CDR2 is FYNNEI. V gave up 8 bases and J gave up 4 bases; unmatched junction bases: 5. CDR3 residues: CASSSQGYNEQFF. CDR3 nucleotides: TGTGCCAGCTCCTCACAGGGGTACAATGAGCAGTTCTTC.

The V and J genes are TRBV14 and TRBJ2-1, with 7 nucleotides matching TRBD2. This CDR3 comprises 16 residues. V gave up 6 bases and J gave up 0 bases; unmatched junction bases: 8. Germline-derived CDR1 and CDR2 are SGHDN and FVKESK. This CDR3 reads CASSRRGYPSYNEQFF. DNA of the CDR3: TGTGCCAGCAGTCGGCGGGGGTACCCCTCCTACAATGAGCAGTTCTTC. The full variable domain, completed using reference TRBV14 and TRBJ2-1, is EAGVTQFPSHSVIEKGQTVTLRCDPISGHDNLYWYRRVMGKEIKFLLHFVKESKQDESGMPNNRFLAERTGGTYSTLKVQPAELEDSGVYFCASSRRGYPSYNEQFFGPGTRLTVL.

The V gene is TRBV7-9, the J gene TRBJ1-1; 8 bases match TRBD1. CDR1 and CDR2 (germline): SEHNR, FQNEAQ (reference sequence). V shed 5 bases, J shed 4 bases, and the junction held 3 bases outside the gene matches. The CDR3 totals 13 residues. The CDR3: CASSLQGGTEAFF. The CDR3 DNA sequence: TGTGCCAGCAGCCTACAGGGGGGCACTGAAGCTTTCTTT. Looking up the rest from reference TRBV7-9 and TRBJ1-1 gives the full variable domain: DTGVSQNPRHKITKRGQNVTFRCDPISEHNRLYWYRQTLGQGPEFLTYFQNEAQLEKSRLLSDRFSAERPKGSFSTLEIQRTEQGDSAMYLCASSLQGGTEAFFGQGTRLTVV.

This CDR3 is CAIRDRHEQYF. The CDR3 DNA reads TGTGCCATCAGGGACAGGCACGAGCAGTACTTC. This chain links TRBV10-3 with TRBJ2-7; 7 bases are a match to TRBD1. The CDR3 has 11 residues. Losses at the gene ends were 6 bases for V and 5 bases for J; bases not matched to a gene: 1. Germline values: CDR1 ENHRY, CDR2 SYGVKD.

V usage is TRBV14 and J usage is TRBJ2-1; TRBD2 aligns across 7 bases. Per germline, CDR1 SGHDN and CDR2 FVKESK. CDR3 size: 14 residues. Losses at the gene ends were 1 base for V and 5 bases for J; bases not matched to a gene: 2. Here the CDR3 reads CASSQGLADNEQFF. The CDR3 nucleotides are TGTGCCAGCAGCCAAGGGCTAGCGGACAATGAGCAGTTCTTC.

The chain combines TRBV28 with TRBJ1-2, with a possible D match to TRBD1 (5 bases). This CDR3 has 13 amino acids. Trimming left V 2 bases short and J 4 bases short, with 8 bases between. Germline lookup yields CDR1 MDHEN and CDR2 SYDVKM. This chain's CDR3 is CASSLPRGYGYTF. The CDR3 coding sequence is TGTGCCAGCAGTTTACCTAGGGGCTATGGCTACACCTTC.

The V call is TRBV4-1, the J call TRBJ2-3; 8 positions agree with TRBD2. This CDR3 contains 17 residues. Trimming removed 0 bases from V and 4 bases from J; junction bases left unmatched: 9. Germline-derived CDR1 and CDR2 are MGHRA and YSYEKL. The CDR3 DNA reads as TGCGCCAGCAGCCAAGATGTTGGCGGGGGGAGTCCAGATACGCAGTATTTT. Its translation is CASSQDVGGGSPDTQYF.

The chain combines TRBV10-1 with TRBJ2-7; TRBD1 matches at 7 bases. The junction had 10 bases not matched to a gene; V was cut back by 6 bases and J by 5 bases. The CDR3 has 14 residues. CDR1 is WNHNN, CDR2 SYGVQD, per germline (reference sequence). The CDR3 loop is CASSTDRAGNEQYF. In nucleotides, the CDR3 is TGCGCCAGCAGCACCGACAGGGCTGGCAACGAGCAGTACTTC.

The rearrangement joins TRBV28 to TRBJ2-1; D perhaps matches TRBD1 (5 bases). The CDR3 covers 14 residues. Trimming removed 8 bases from V and 2 bases from J, with 13 bases in between. Germline-derived CDR1 and CDR2 are MDHEN and SYDVKM. CDR3 coding DNA: TGTGCCAGCCAGGGTTTTAGTCCCTACAATGAGCAGTTCTTC. Residues: CASQGFSPYNEQFF.

This clone was seen a few times. The genes are TRBV5-4 and TRBJ1-1; TRBD1 matches 7 bases. The CDR3 extends over 15 amino acids. V shed 4 bases, J shed 0 bases, and the junction held 6 bases outside the gene matches. Germline assignment: CDR1 SGHNT and CDR2 YYREEE (reference sequence). The CDR3 bases are TGTGCCAGCAGCGGGTCAGGGGGATTGAACACTGAAGCTTTCTTT. Translation gives CASSGSGGLNTEAFF.

This chain joins TRBV28 and TRBJ2-7, with TRBD1 matching over 8 bases. J gave up 7 bases and V 6 bases, and 11 bases lay outside the gene matches. CDR1 MDHEN and CDR2 SYDVKM come from the germline V gene. This CDR3 has 14 amino acids. The CDR3 protein is CASSTPGGRTEQYF. CDR3 in DNA: TGTGCCAGCAGCACGCCAGGGGGCCGTACGGAGCAGTACTTC. The variable domain in full, completed from reference TRBV28 and TRBJ2-7, reads DVKVTQSSRYLVKRTGEKVFLECVQDMDHENMFWYRQDPGLGLRLIYFSYDVKMKEKGDIPEGYSVSREKKERFSLILESASTNQTSMYLCASSTPGGRTEQYFGPGTRLTVT.

V is TRBV3-1 (or the pseudogene TRBV3-2) and J is TRBJ2-2; no clear D. This CDR3 has 12 residues. Germline V gives CDR1 LGHDT, CDR2 YNNKEL (reference sequence). V lost 4 bases, J lost 6 bases, and 6 bases lay in between. In DNA, the CDR3 is TGTGCCAGCAGCCCTTACTCCGGGGAGCTGTTTTTT. Translated: CASSPYSGELFF.

The chain carries TRBV23-1 and TRBJ2-7, with TRBD2 as a possible D gene (5 bases). TRBV23-1 has ORF status, its function being uncertain. V was shortened by 2 bases and J by 3 bases, with 11 bases between the two germline ends. There are 14 residues in the CDR3. CDR3 amino acids: CASSQRRVGYEQYF. CDR3 nucleotide sequence: TGCGCCAGCAGTCAAAGGCGGGTCGGCTACGAGCAGTACTTC.

Comment on this clone: At the DNA level, this CDR3 is encoded by other sequences in the same sample as well. V usage is TRBV14 and J usage is TRBJ1-2; D ambiguous. The CDR3 loop spans 13 amino acids. Germline V gives CDR1 SGHDN, CDR2 FVKESK. Trimming pared 0 bases from V and 4 bases from J, leaving 6 bases between. CDR3 residues: CASSQDYSYGYTF. CDR3 nucleotides: TGTGCCAGCAGCCAAGATTATTCCTATGGCTACACCTTC. The full variable domain, in which reference TRBV14 and TRBJ1-2 provide the parts outside the CDR3, is EAGVTQFPSHSVIEKGQTVTLRCDPISGHDNLYWYRRVMGKEIKFLLHFVKESKQDESGMPNNRFLAERTGGTYSTLKVQPAELEDSGVYFCASSQDYSYGYTFGSGTRLTVV.

The J gene is TRBJ2-7, the V gene TRBV27; no clear D. From germline, CDR1 is MNHEY and CDR2 SMNVEV (reference sequence). Deletions cut 3 bases from V and 3 bases from J, with 9 bases between. CDR3 length: 13 residues. This CDR3 reads CASSFFGGYEQYF. CDR3 nucleotide sequence: TGTGCCAGCAGTTTTTTCGGCGGCTACGAGCAGTACTTC.